This T cell receptor beta chain was sequenced in a study of T cells in Graves' hyperthyroidism and ophthalmopathy. Germline CDR1 is LGHDT and CDR2 is YNNKEL (reference sequence). V lost 0 bases to trimming and J lost 8 bases, with 13 bases between them. The CDR3 is 14 amino acids. RNA transcripts yielded amplified TCR beta CDR3 regions. First-round RT-PCR targeting the TCR CDR3 was performed with the HTBI primer set. In TCRdb, the multiplex PCR reads were re-called with MiXCR into one record per CDR3 protein. The table records hundreds of thousands of distinct CDR3 sequences, approximately 18% of them present only once. This clonotype was detected ten times or more. Its antigen is still unknown. Findings and caveats of the study: Onset of ophthalmopathy came a median around 6.5 months after the model predicted it.

Exclusion of patients followed from uncontrolled infection, other autoimmune disease, pregnancy or lactation. Predating any ophthalmopathy symptoms, the blood sample was taken at first hyperthyroidism diagnosis. The PBMCs had their origin in approximately 10 ml of fresh peripheral blood. This TCR came from a woman aged 45 to 65 with Graves' hyperthyroidism that later progressed to Graves' ophthalmopathy. The gene calls are TRBV3-1 and TRBJ1-2, with D possibly being TRBD1 (5 bases). Specimen: blood. Here the CDR3 DNA reads TGTGCCAGCAGCCAAGATGTCAAGGGGTACGGCTACACCTTC. It is translated as CASSQDVKGYGYTF.